Below, one T cell receptor beta chain is given with its context. Its antigen remains unknown. CDR1 and CDR2 from the germline V gene are SNHLY and FYNNEI. The germline V and J ends were trimmed by 7 bases and 4 bases, with 11 bases remaining between them. There are 13 residues in the CDR3. This specimen belongs to a study of shared clonotypes between healthy human individuals. Study conclusions and caveats: Some naive CD4 clonotypes, roughly 4.8%, turned up in common across four donors.

Methods used by the authors: Filtering differed since immunoSEQ provided only junctions, with no quality scores. Data came from immunoSEQ multiplex PCR; TCRdb stores just in-frame clones and leaves some out. D and trimming come from the DNA, and the V and J calls and clone size come from that table. The table has about 2,500,000 clones, around nine tenths seen once. The chain is built from TRBV2 and TRBJ2-1; maybe TRBD2 (5 bases). Sequences were obtained from naive CD4+ T cells sorted from blood. Sample subset: CD45RA+ positively selected. This receptor was taken from a man in his late teens or twenties in good health. CDR3 bases: TGTGCCAGCACCCGGAGGTCTTACAATGAGCAGTTCTTC. Translation gives CASTRRSYNEQFF.